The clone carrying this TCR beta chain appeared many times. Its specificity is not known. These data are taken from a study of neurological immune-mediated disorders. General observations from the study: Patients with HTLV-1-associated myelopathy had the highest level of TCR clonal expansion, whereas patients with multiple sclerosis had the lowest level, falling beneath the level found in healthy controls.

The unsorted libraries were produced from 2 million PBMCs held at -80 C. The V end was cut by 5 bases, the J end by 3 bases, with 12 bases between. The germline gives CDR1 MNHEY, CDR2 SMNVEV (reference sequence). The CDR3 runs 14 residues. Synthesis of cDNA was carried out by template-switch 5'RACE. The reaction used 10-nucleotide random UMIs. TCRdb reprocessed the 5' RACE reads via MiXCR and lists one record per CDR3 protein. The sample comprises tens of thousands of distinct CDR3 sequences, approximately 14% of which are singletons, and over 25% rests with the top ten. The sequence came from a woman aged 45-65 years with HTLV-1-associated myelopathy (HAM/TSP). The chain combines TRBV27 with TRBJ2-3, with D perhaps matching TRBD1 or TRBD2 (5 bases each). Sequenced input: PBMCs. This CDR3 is CASSHWDLTDTQYF. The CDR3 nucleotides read TGTGCCAGCAGTCATTGGGACCTTACAGATACGCAGTATTTT.